These 27 T cell receptor beta chains were all obtained from the same sample, sequenced in a study of T cell changes during pregnancy in multiple sclerosis. Repertoires were generated with immunoSEQ multiplex PCR, while TCRdb's copy carries only in-frame clones and drops some. The sample holds approximately 66,000 clones; around 92% are singletons and the top ten take around 2%. The sample here was peripheral blood, taken in the third trimester of pregnancy. The source is a female donor in good health, enrolled as a control in a pregnancy study.

CDR3 in amino acids: CASSLSPVSPLHF. The CDR3, as DNA: TGTGCCAGCAGCTTATCCCCAGTCTCACCCCTCCACTTT. The chain uses TRBV11-3 and TRBJ1-6; D unclear. CDR3 length: 13 residues. The germline V gene encodes CDR1 SGHNT and CDR2 YENEEA. The ends were cut back, 2 bases at V and 10 bases at J, with 9 bases in the middle.

DNA of the CDR3: TGTGCCAGCAGCCCGGGACTGATAATATACGAGCAGTACTTC. This encodes CASSPGLIIYEQYF. The chain links TRBV6-5 to TRBJ2-7; weak D call: TRBD2 (6 bases). Trimming pared 6 bases from V and 4 bases from J, leaving 16 bases between. Germline V gene sequence: CDR1 MNHEY, CDR2 SVGAGI. The CDR3 has 14 residues.

For the CDR3, the DNA is TGTGCCAGCAGACTAGGAGGTAGCGGATCCAATGAGCAGTTCTTC. This gives the protein CASRLGGSGSNEQFF. The V gene is TRBV7-9, the J gene TRBJ2-1, with a tentative D call TRBD2 (6 bases). The germline gives CDR1 SEHNR, CDR2 FQNEAQ (reference sequence). V was shortened by 6 bases and J by 6 bases, with 18 bases between the two germline ends. There are 15 residues in the CDR3.

This clone occurred once. V usage is TRBV6-5 and J usage is TRBJ2-5; no reliable D call. V was shortened by 0 bases and J by 2 bases, with 10 bases between the two germline ends. Germline values: CDR1 MNHEY, CDR2 SVGAGI. This CDR3 has 15 residues. The CDR3 DNA sequence: TGTGCCAGCAGTTACTCCTTCACAGCTCAAGAGACCCAGTACTTC. It encodes CASSYSFTAQETQYF.

J is TRBJ2-1 and V is TRBV9; 12 bases align to TRBD2. The CDR3 is 15 residues long. Trimming removed 3 bases from V and 6 bases from J; junction bases left unmatched: 4. Germline CDR1 and CDR2: SGDLS and YYNGEE. The CDR3 loop reads CASSALAGGRNEQFF. CDR3 nucleotide sequence: TGTGCCAGCAGCGCCCTAGCGGGGGGGCGCAATGAGCAGTTCTTC.

This clone showed up just once. The chain couples TRBV28 to TRBJ2-7; tentative D call: TRBD2 (6 bases). The germline gives CDR1 MDHEN, CDR2 SYDVKM. Trimming cost V 10 bases and J 6 bases, with 16 bases left between them. CDR3 length equals 12 residues. In DNA form, the CDR3 reads TGTGCCACCGGACTACCGGGCAGCGAGCAGTACTTC. Its protein is CATGLPGSEQYF.

The chain links TRBV7-8 to TRBJ2-7; TRBD1 might be the D (5 bases). Germline values: CDR1 SGHVS, CDR2 FQNEAQ. This CDR3 is built from 15 residues. With 0 bases removed from V and 4 bases from J, the gap between germline ends came to 13 bases. CDR3 sequence reads: CASSLAQQGGYEQYF. CDR3 bases: TGTGCCAGCAGCTTAGCCCAGCAGGGTGGTTACGAGCAGTACTTC.

This chain links TRBV5-1 with TRBJ2-3; 8 bases are shared with TRBD2. Trimming at V came to 0 bases and at J to 2 bases, leaving 2 bases not matched to a gene. The germline gives CDR1 SGHRS, CDR2 YFSETQ. This CDR3 comprises 15 residues. CDR3 bases: TGCGCCAGCAGCTTGGGGACTAGCAACACAGATACGCAGTATTTT. Encoded protein: CASSLGTSNTDTQYF.

The chain links TRBV27 to TRBJ2-7; D perhaps matches TRBD1 (6 bases). The germline V gene encodes CDR1 MNHEY and CDR2 SMNVEV (reference sequence). CDR3 size: 15 residues. Trimming shortened V by 6 bases and J by 2 bases, and 17 bases separated the two germline ends. The CDR3 DNA is TGTGCCAGCAGACCAAACCGGGACACCACCTACGAGCAGTACTTC. Translation: CASRPNRDTTYEQYF.

This chain joins TRBV11-2 and TRBJ1-2; D may be TRBD1 (6 bases). CDR1 SGHAT and CDR2 FQNNGV come from the germline V gene. Between the trimmed V and J ends, which lost 5 bases and 7 bases, there was a span of 20 bases. The CDR3 length is 15 residues. The CDR3 sequence is CASSGKGRGDPGYTF. The CDR3 region has the DNA TGTGCCAGCAGCGGAAAAGGCAGGGGTGATCCTGGCTACACCTTC.

The rearrangement joins TRBV6-1 to TRBJ2-7; 8 nucleotides match TRBD1. The germline V gene encodes CDR1 MNHNS and CDR2 SASEGT. The CDR3 contains 15 residues. V dropped 1 base and J dropped 2; count of bases not matched to a gene: 4. The chain's CDR3 is CASSEGTGPTYEQYF. Written as DNA, the CDR3 is TGTGCCAGCAGTGAAGGGACAGGGCCGACCTACGAGCAGTACTTC.

V and J are TRBV15 and TRBJ1-5, with 7 bases lining up with TRBD1. V trimming: 2 bases; J trimming: 0 bases; junction bases outside the gene matches: 7. Germline CDR1 reads LNHNV; CDR2 reads YYDKDF (reference sequence). This CDR3 region has 17 residues. The CDR3 DNA reads as TGTGCCACCAGCAGACCCTTAGGGGGCCGTAGCAATCAGCCCCAGCATTTT. This gives the protein CATSRPLGGRSNQPQHF.

V and J are TRBV2 and TRBJ1-5; possibly TRBD1 for D (5 bases). The CDR3 totals 15 residues. The ends were cut back, 6 bases at V and 0 bases at J, with 12 bases in the middle. CDR1 is SNHLY and CDR2 is FYNNEI in the germline V gene. CDR3 sequence: CASRMTVVSNQPQHF. The CDR3 nucleotides are TGTGCCAGCAGGATGACAGTAGTTAGCAATCAGCCCCAGCATTTT. Full variable domain (missing parts from reference TRBV2 and TRBJ1-5): EPEVTQTPSHQVTQMGQEVILRCVPISNHLYFYWYRQILGQKVEFLVSFYNNEISEKSEIFDDQFSVERPDGSNFTLKIRSTKLEDSAMYFCASRMTVVSNQPQHFGDGTRLSIL.

V and J are TRBV7-3 and TRBJ2-3; the D gene is possibly TRBD2 (7 bases). The germline CDR1 and CDR2 sequences are SGHTA and FQGTGA. The CDR3 has 16 amino acids. V lost 5 bases and J lost 2, with 17 bases in between. Here the CDR3 DNA reads TGTGCCAGCAGCCCCCTAGGGGCGGGGGCCACAGATACGCAGTATTTT. Translation gives CASSPLGAGATDTQYF.

The rearrangement joins TRBV6-5 to TRBJ1-2; TRBD1 aligns across 7 bases. This CDR3 is built from 13 residues. In germline, CDR1 is MNHEY, CDR2 SVGAGI. Trimming removed 9 bases from V and 8 bases from J; junction bases left unmatched: 12. The CDR3 nucleotides read TGTGCCAGTCAACAGGGGAATCAGCGGGGCTACACCTTC. Translation: CASQQGNQRGYTF.

The count of this clone is one. This chain connects TRBV19 to TRBJ1-1; 8 bases are a match to TRBD1. CDR3 size: 13 residues. Per the germline V gene, CDR1 is LNHDA and CDR2 is SQIVND (reference sequence). V lost 4 bases to trimming and J lost 4 bases; unmatched junction nucleotides: 2. This CDR3 is CASSRTGRTEAFF. CDR3 bases: TGTGCCAGTAGTAGGACAGGGCGCACTGAAGCTTTCTTT.

Only one count was recorded for this clone. The chain recombines TRBV6-6 with TRBJ1-4; TRBD1 matches 8 bases. Germline lookup yields CDR1 MNHNY and CDR2 SVGAGI (reference sequence). This CDR3 region has 15 residues. Trimming cost V 8 bases and J 10 bases; bases outside gene matches: 15. CDR3 sequence: CASFKEGQGFGKLFF. Here the CDR3 DNA reads TGTGCCAGCTTTAAGGAAGGACAGGGTTTCGGAAAACTGTTTTTT.

The chain uses TRBV7-9 and TRBJ1-6; D unclear. This CDR3 spans 15 amino acids. The V and J ends lost 4 bases and 4 bases respectively, with 11 bases between them. Germline V CDR1 and CDR2: SEHNR, FQNEAQ (reference sequence). CDR3: CASSSSGSYNSPLHF. The CDR3 DNA sequence: TGTGCCAGCAGCTCCTCCGGGAGTTATAATTCACCCCTCCACTTT.

The V call is TRBV5-4, the J call TRBJ2-6; TRBD1 aligns across 12 bases. The CDR3 loop spans 17 amino acids. CDR1 is SGHNT and CDR2 is YYREEE in the germline V gene (reference sequence). V lost 3 bases and J lost 2; bases outside the gene matches: 3. For the CDR3, the DNA is TGTGCCAGCAGCTCGGGACAGGGGGCTCCTGGGGCCAACGTCCTGACTTTC. It yields the protein CASSSGQGAPGANVLTF.

The V gene is TRBV30, the J gene TRBJ2-7; 9 bases align to TRBD1. The junction had 13 bases not matched to a gene; V was cut back by 5 bases and J by 5 bases. This CDR3 spans 15 amino acids. Germline CDR1 GTSNPN, CDR2 SVGIG (reference sequence). CDR3 sequence: CAWHRPGTGSDEQYF. For the CDR3, the DNA is TGTGCCTGGCACCGACCCGGGACAGGGTCCGACGAGCAGTACTTC.

V usage is TRBV7-2 and J usage is TRBJ2-1; 15 bases align to TRBD2. After removal of 5 bases from V and 15 bases from J, the junction contained 8 bases not matched to a gene. Germline V gene sequence: CDR1 SGHTA, CDR2 FQGNSA. The CDR3 spans 14 residues. CDR3 protein: CASSPWTSGGARFF. The CDR3, as DNA: TGTGCCAGCAGCCCGTGGACTAGCGGGGGGGCCCGGTTCTTC.

This clone was seen just once. The chain employs TRBV20-1 and TRBJ2-5; 7 nucleotides agree with TRBD2. After removal of 6 bases from V and 4 bases from J, the junction contained 2 bases not matched to a gene. The CDR3 spans 11 residues. CDR1 and CDR2 (germline): DFQATT, SNEGSKA (reference sequence). This CDR3 reads CSATGGETQYF. The CDR3, as DNA: TGCAGTGCAACGGGGGGAGAGACCCAGTACTTC.

This chain uses TRBV5-4 with TRBJ2-3; 8 bases fit TRBD2. V trimming: 0 bases; J trimming: 2 bases; junction bases outside the gene matches: 2. This CDR3 has 15 amino acids. Germline CDR1 reads SGHNT; CDR2 reads YYREEE (reference sequence). Here the CDR3 DNA reads TGTGCCAGCAGCTTGGGGCGGGAGGCCACAGATACGCAGTATTTT. This sequence encodes CASSLGREATDTQYF. The whole variable domain, filled in from reference TRBV5-4 and TRBJ2-3, reads ETGVTQSPTHLIKTRGQQVTLRCSSQSGHNTVSWYQQALGQGPQFIFQYYREEENGRGNFPPRFSGLQFPNYSSELNVNALELDDSALYLCASSLGREATDTQYFGPGTRLTVL.

J is TRBJ1-2 and V is TRBV28; D not resolved. Germline V gene data show CDR1 as MDHEN and CDR2 as SYDVKM. Trimming removed 6 bases at V and 3 bases at J, with 14 bases between. The CDR3 is made up of 14 amino acids. The CDR3 region is CASRLGSQDYGYTF. CDR3 DNA sequence: TGTGCCAGCAGATTAGGGTCCCAGGACTATGGCTACACCTTC.

This chain's CDR3 is CASSSSGGSSYEQYF. CDR3 DNA sequence: TGTGCCAGCAGCAGTAGCGGGGGTAGCTCCTACGAGCAGTACTTC. The chain links TRBV9 to TRBJ2-7; 9 bases are a match to TRBD2. With 4 bases clipped from V and 0 bases from J, the junction kept 5 bases outside the gene matches. The CDR3 length is 15 residues. CDR1 is SGDLS, CDR2 YYNGEE, per germline.

V is TRBV18 and J is TRBJ2-6; tentatively, D is TRBD1 (5 bases). This CDR3 contains 16 residues. Trimming left V 3 bases short and J 2 bases short, with 11 bases between. CDR1 is KGHSH, CDR2 LQKENI, per germline. The CDR3 protein is CASSPSTGTGANVLTF. CDR3 DNA sequence: TGTGCCAGCTCACCTTCTACAGGCACTGGGGCCAACGTCCTGACTTTC.

V is TRBV2 and J is TRBJ2-7, with D possibly matching TRBD2 (5 bases). There are 14 residues in the CDR3. Per the germline V gene, CDR1 is SNHLY and CDR2 is FYNNEI. V shed 1 base and J shed 3 bases, with 10 bases lying between them. CDR3 sequence: CASSEGGYLYEQYF. CDR3 nucleotide sequence: TGTGCCAGCAGTGAAGGAGGGTACCTCTACGAGCAGTACTTC.